The rows below give T cell receptor beta chains drawn from one sample of a study of blood T cells in healthy people across ages. TCRdb called the 5' RACE reads again in MiXCR, with one record for every CDR3 protein. The sample shows 850,000 to 1,000,000 distinct CDR3 sequences, around 49% of them seen only once. Source material: blood. These receptors were collected from a young man in good health. Both conserved end residues are part of each CDR3. A D gene is named only where the DNA matches it firmly. Size values are once, few and many counts, or a class for expanded clones, and some rows have none.

length: 15; D: TRBD1; J: TRBJ2-7; size: -; V: TRBV7-9; CDR3: CASSSEGQGGYEQYF; DNA: TGTGCCAGCAGCTCTGAGGGACAGGGGGGTTACGAGCAGTACTTC
length: 14; D: TRBD2; J: TRBJ2-5; size: -; V: TRBV20-1; CDR3: CSAREGLAGSEQYF; DNA: TGCAGTGCTAGGGAGGGACTAGCGGGGAGTGAGCAGTACTTC
length: 13; D: -; J: TRBJ2-5; size: -; V: TRBV9; CDR3: CASSGGGMMAQYF; DNA: TGTGCCAGCAGCGGGGGCGGGATGATGGCCCAGTACTTC
length: 13; D: -; J: TRBJ2-5; size: -; V: TRBV10-3; CDR3: CAISDGPRETQYF; DNA: TGTGCCATCAGTGACGGTCCTCGAGAGACCCAGTACTTC
length: 18; D: TRBD2; J: TRBJ2-5; size: few; V: TRBV7-2; CDR3: CASSPGTSGGAERETQYF; DNA: TGTGCCAGCAGCCCCGGGACTAGCGGGGGGGCAGAGAGAGAGACCCAGTACTTC
length: 12; D: -; J: TRBJ1-2; size: many; V: TRBV6-1; CDR3: CASSGSTSGYTF; DNA: TGTGCCAGCAGTGGCTCGACATCCGGCTACACCTTC
length: 13; D: -; J: TRBJ1-1; size: -; V: TRBV12-3/TRBV12-4; CDR3: CASSFGLNTEAFF; DNA: TGTGCCAGCAGCTTCGGACTTAACACTGAAGCTTTCTTT
length: 13; D: -; J: TRBJ2-5; size: -; V: TRBV29-1; CDR3: CSVEDASQETQYF; DNA: TGCAGCGTTGAAGATGCTAGCCAGGAGACCCAGTACTTC
length: 14; D: TRBD1; J: TRBJ2-1; size: -; V: TRBV7-2; CDR3: CASKLRDRNRAQFF; DNA: TGTGCCAGCAAACTAAGGGACAGGAATCGAGCCCAGTTCTTC
length: 15; D: TRBD1; J: TRBJ2-2; size: -; V: TRBV5-1; CDR3: CASSLGTENTGELFF; DNA: TGCGCCAGCAGCTTAGGGACAGAAAACACCGGGGAGCTGTTTTTT
length: 14; D: TRBD1; J: TRBJ2-7; size: -; V: TRBV29-1; CDR3: CSVEGIGTGSNQYF; DNA: TGCAGCGTTGAAGGTATCGGGACAGGGTCGAATCAGTACTTC
length: 12; D: TRBD1; J: TRBJ1-5; size: -; V: TRBV29-1; CDR3: CSVSQGRQPQHF; DNA: TGCAGCGTTTCACAGGGGCGTCAGCCCCAGCATTTT
length: 14; D: TRBD1; J: TRBJ2-1; size: -; V: TRBV20-1; CDR3: CSAPGDSPYNEQFF; DNA: TGCAGTGCTCCCGGGGACAGCCCTTACAATGAGCAGTTCTTC
length: 15; D: -; J: TRBJ2-1; size: -; V: TRBV5-1; CDR3: CASSLDRLGPSEQFF; DNA: TGCGCCAGCAGCTTGGACCGACTGGGCCCTTCGGAGCAGTTCTTC
length: 13; D: -; J: TRBJ1-4; size: -; V: TRBV29-1; CDR3: CSVNMKGEEKLFF; DNA: TGCAGCGTTAACATGAAGGGAGAAGAAAAACTGTTTTTT
length: 16; D: -; J: TRBJ1-6; size: few; V: TRBV7-8; CDR3: CASSVKTVTGNSPLHF; DNA: TGTGCCAGCAGCGTAAAGACAGTCACGGGGAATTCACCCCTCCACTTT
length: 16; D: -; J: TRBJ2-2; size: few; V: TRBV27; CDR3: CASSLGGGPVTGELFF; DNA: TGTGCCAGCAGTTTGGGCGGGGGCCCGGTTACCGGGGAGCTGTTTTTT
length: 12; D: -; J: TRBJ2-1; size: -; V: TRBV6-2/TRBV6-3; CDR3: CASSYAYNEQFF; DNA: TGTGCCAGCAGTTACGCCTACAATGAGCAGTTCTTC
length: 17; D: -; J: TRBJ1-5; size: -; V: TRBV4-3; CDR3: CASSQERPGAENQPQHF; DNA: TGCGCCAGCAGCCAAGAACGGCCGGGGGCCGAGAATCAGCCCCAGCATTTT
length: 12; D: -; J: TRBJ2-7; size: -; V: TRBV12-3/TRBV12-4; CDR3: CASSFYSPEQYF; DNA: TGTGCCAGCAGTTTTTATTCTCCCGAGCAGTACTTC
length: 15; D: TRBD2; J: TRBJ2-5; size: few; V: TRBV20-1; CDR3: CSASSSGVFRETQYF; DNA: TGCAGTGCTAGTTCTAGCGGGGTTTTCCGGGAGACCCAGTACTTC
length: 13; D: -; J: TRBJ1-3; size: -; V: TRBV6-6; CDR3: CASSYASGNTIYF; DNA: TGTGCCAGCAGTTACGCCTCTGGAAACACCATATATTTT
length: 17; D: -; J: TRBJ2-6; size: -; V: TRBV6-1; CDR3: CASSVGLHLSGANVPTF; DNA: TGTGCCAGCAGTGTCGGGCTCCACCTATCTGGGGCCAACGTCCCGACTTTC
length: 16; D: -; J: TRBJ2-7; size: -; V: TRBV5-1; CDR3: CASSLAATGPSYEQYF; DNA: TGCGCCAGCAGCTTGGCCGCGACAGGACCATCCTACGAGCAGTACTTC
length: 14; D: -; J: TRBJ2-5; size: -; V: TRBV3-1; CDR3: CASSQTDRSWEQYF; DNA: TGTGCCAGCAGTCAGACAGACCGTTCTTGGGAGCAGTACTTC
length: 15; D: -; J: TRBJ1-6; size: -; V: TRBV3-1; CDR3: CASSPEGQYNSPLHF; DNA: TGTGCCAGCAGCCCGGAGGGCCAGTATAATTCACCCCTCCACTTT
length: 12; D: -; J: TRBJ2-7; size: few; V: TRBV18; CDR3: CASSPSSDEQYF; DNA: TGTGCCAGCTCACCCTCCTCGGACGAGCAGTACTTC
length: 14; D: -; J: TRBJ2-7; size: -; V: TRBV4-1; CDR3: CASSLNRDSYEQYF; DNA: TGCGCCAGCAGCCTAAACAGGGACTCCTACGAGCAGTACTTC
length: 15; D: TRBD2; J: TRBJ2-7; size: -; V: TRBV12-3/TRBV12-4; CDR3: CASSTSGGLHNEQYF; DNA: TGTGCCAGCTCGACTAGCGGGGGGCTCCACAATGAGCAGTACTTC